This T cell receptor beta chain was sequenced for a study of identical twins. The germline V gene encodes CDR1 SQVTM and CDR2 ANQGSEA. The CDR3 is made up of 15 amino acids. Deletions cut 3 bases from V and 6 bases from J, with 17 bases between. Broader study findings: The degree of excess twin sharing was weaker in beta out-of-frame sequences.

All donors were healthy Caucasians. TCRdb re-called the 5' RACE reads through MiXCR, storing one row per CDR3 protein. Of roughly 720,000 distinct CDR3 sequences in the sample, roughly 20% were seen once. This clonotype was counted only a few times. The antigen is undetermined. The sample was also linked to a second study, of T cells expressing NK-cell markers.

Sequencing was carried out using PBMCs. This receptor was taken from a woman younger than 35 in good health. The chain is built from TRBV29-1 and TRBJ2-2; D is uncertain. The CDR3, as DNA: TGCAGCGTTGAGGCATCGGGTACGGTGGCCGGGGAGCTGTTTTTT. Its protein is CSVEASGTVAGELFF.